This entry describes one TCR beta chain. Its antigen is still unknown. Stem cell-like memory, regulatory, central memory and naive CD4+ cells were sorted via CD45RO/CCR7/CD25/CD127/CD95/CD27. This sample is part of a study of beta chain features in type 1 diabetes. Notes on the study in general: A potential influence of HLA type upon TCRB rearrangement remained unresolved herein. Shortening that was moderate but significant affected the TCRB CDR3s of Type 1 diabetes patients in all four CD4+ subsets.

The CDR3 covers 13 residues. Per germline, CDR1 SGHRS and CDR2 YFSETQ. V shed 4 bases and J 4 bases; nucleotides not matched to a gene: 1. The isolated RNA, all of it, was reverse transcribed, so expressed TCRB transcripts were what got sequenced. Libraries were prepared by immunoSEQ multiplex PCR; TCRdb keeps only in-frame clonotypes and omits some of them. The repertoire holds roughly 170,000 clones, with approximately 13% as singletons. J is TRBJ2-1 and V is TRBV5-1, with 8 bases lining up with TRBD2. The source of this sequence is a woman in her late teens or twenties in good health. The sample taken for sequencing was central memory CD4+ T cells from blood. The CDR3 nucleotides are TGCGCCAGCAGCCGGGGGGGGTACAATGAGCAGTTCTTC. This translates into CASSRGGYNEQFF. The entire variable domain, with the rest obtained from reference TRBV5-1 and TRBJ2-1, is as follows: KAGVTQTPRYLIKTRGQQVTLSCSPISGHRSVSWYQQTPGQGLQFLFEYFSETQRNKGNFPGRFSGRQFSNSRSEMNVSTLELGDSALYLCASSRGGYNEQFFGPGTRLTVL.